Below, one TCR beta chain is given with its context. As yet, its antigen is unknown. This sample was taken from a study of T cell responses to AZD1222 COVID-19 vaccine. Broader study findings: Just a handful of people given AZD1222 tested seropositive at baseline. Repertoire sampling happened only post peak T cell response. Possibly, clonal diversity was underestimated; donors were largely white British and included more females.

Profiling relied on immunoSEQ multiplex PCR, and the TCRdb table lists in-frame clones only, not all of them. The sample contains 130,000 to 150,000 clones, approximately 88% of which appear only once. CDR1 and CDR2 from the germline V gene are SGHNT and YENEEA. CDR3 length: 16 amino acids. V dropped 5 bases and J dropped 0 bases, with 13 bases sitting between them. The sequenced sample was peripheral blood, obtained on day 0 of MenACWY control vaccination. The sequence derives from an adult in good health. This chain uses TRBV11-3 with TRBJ2-2; either TRBD1 or TRBD2 may fit D (5 bases each). Here the CDR3 reads CASSTHGASNTGELFF. The CDR3 DNA reads TGTGCCAGCAGCACCCACGGGGCTTCGAACACCGGGGAGCTGTTTTTT.